This T cell receptor (beta chain) was identified during a study of blood T cell repertoires in COVID-19. Repertoires were generated with immunoSEQ multiplex PCR, while TCRdb's copy carries only in-frame clones and drops some. The sample records around 150,000 clones, approximately 90% being singletons. V was shortened by 0 bases and J by 9 bases, with 12 bases between the two germline ends. CDR3 size: 13 residues. Germline V gene data show CDR1 as KGHSH and CDR2 as LQKENI. The clonotype was recovered from a human donor in a cohort sampled during active COVID-19. Material for sequencing was peripheral blood. The V gene is TRBV18, the J gene TRBJ2-7; D is perhaps TRBD1 (6 bases). The CDR3 DNA follows: TGTGCCAGCTCACCACCGGGGGCTCAGGGGCAGTACTTC. This sequence encodes CASSPPGAQGQYF.